These 2 T cell receptor beta chains share one sample of origin, sequenced in a study of T-cell memory formation after mild COVID-19. TCRdb re-called the 5' RACE reads through MiXCR, storing one row per CDR3 protein. Among almost 350,000 distinct CDR3 sequences, about 20% were seen once, and the ten largest hold roughly a fifth. Material for sequencing was PBMCs or a T cell subset sorted from them (not recorded which). The receptors here all came from a young man who had mild COVID-19 (a few samples of this study predate the infection). Cell type and time point are not known.

This clonotype was recorded a few times. The chain uses TRBV19 and TRBJ1-6, with D possibly matching TRBD1 (5 bases). This CDR3 is 16 amino acids long. Germline loops: CDR1 LNHDA, CDR2 SQIVND (reference sequence). V lost 3 bases and J lost 7, with 16 bases in between. The CDR3 spells CASSIWARATNSPLHF. DNA for the CDR3: TGTGCCAGTAGTATTTGGGCCAGGGCGACGAATTCACCCCTCCACTTT. Filled out from reference TRBV19 and TRBJ1-6, the complete variable domain reads DGGITQSPKYLFRKEGQNVTLSCEQNLNHDAMYWYRQDPGQGLRLIYYSQIVNDFQKGDIAEGYSVSREKKESFPLTVTSAQKNPTAFYLCASSIWARATNSPLHFGNGTRLTVT.

J is TRBJ2-3 and V is TRBV4-1; D remains ambiguous. The length of the CDR3 is 14 residues. V shed 1 base and J shed 0 bases, with 5 bases lying between them. Germline V gene sequence: CDR1 MGHRA, CDR2 YSYEKL. The CDR3 coding sequence is TGCGCCAGCAGCCAAGTGACTAGCACAGATACGCAGTATTTT. Its translation: CASSQVTSTDTQYF.